These 17 T cell receptor beta chains originate from one sample sequenced in a study of T cells in Graves' hyperthyroidism and ophthalmopathy. Using RNA transcripts as the source, TCR beta CDR3 regions were amplified. First-round RT-PCR of the TCR CDR3 relied on the HTBI primer set. MiXCR was run by TCRdb on the multiplex PCR reads, yielding one entry per CDR3 protein. Of 550,000 to 800,000 distinct CDR3 sequences in the sample, 15% to 20% were seen once. Sequencing used blood. The receptors here all came from a man between 45 and 60 years old with Graves' hyperthyroidism.

The CDR3 nucleotides are TGTGCCAGCACCGATTCTCCGGGAGGGCAGGCCTACGAGCAGTACTTC. Residues: CASTDSPGGQAYEQYF. V is TRBV6-2 or TRBV6-3 and J is TRBJ2-7; 8 positions match TRBD2. The CDR3 loop spans 16 amino acids. Trimming cost V 7 bases and J 2 bases; bases outside gene matches: 13. CDR1 and CDR2 from the germline V gene are MNHEY and SVGEGT.

There are many counts of this clonotype. The rearrangement uses TRBV3-1 and TRBJ2-5, with a tentative D call TRBD2 (6 bases). With 6 bases removed from V and 2 bases from J, the gap between germline ends came to 19 bases. The CDR3 covers 16 residues. Germline lookup yields CDR1 LGHDT and CDR2 YNNKEL (reference sequence). This CDR3 reads CASRRLVARGQETQYF. CDR3 nucleotides: TGTGCCAGCAGGCGACTCGTTGCGCGGGGACAAGAGACCCAGTACTTC.

This chain uses TRBV7-3 with TRBJ1-1; D remains unclear. This CDR3 region has 13 residues. V dropped 1 base and J dropped 4 bases, with 7 bases sitting between them. Germline V CDR1 and CDR2: SGHTA, FQGTGA. CDR3 nucleotide sequence: TGTGCCAGCAGCTTAAACGGGATCACTGAAGCTTTCTTT. Amino acid sequence: CASSLNGITEAFF.

This clonotype has only a few counts. The J gene is TRBJ2-5, the V gene TRBV5-1, with 8 bases fitting TRBD2. Germline V gene sequence: CDR1 SGHRS, CDR2 YFSETQ. V gave up 4 bases and J gave up 5 bases; unmatched junction bases: 7. The CDR3 runs 14 residues. The CDR3 nucleotides read TGCGCCAGCAGCCGGGGGGGCTTCGGCGAGACCCAGTACTTC. Its protein is CASSRGGFGETQYF.

The table lists this clonotype with many counts. For the CDR3, the DNA is TGTGCCAGCAGGTCACCGGGGGATACGCAGTATTTT. Its translation is CASRSPGDTQYF. The V call is TRBV28, the J call TRBJ2-3; possibly TRBD2 for D (5 bases). Germline V lookup: CDR1 MDHEN, CDR2 SYDVKM. There are 12 residues in the CDR3. With 6 bases removed from V and 6 bases from J, the gap between germline ends came to 10 bases.

This clonotype has a count of ten or more. The CDR3 here is CSAPAGASGDWGYSPLHF. The CDR3 DNA reads as TGCAGTGCACCAGCCGGGGCTAGCGGGGACTGGGGTTATTCACCCCTCCACTTT. The J gene is TRBJ1-6, the V gene TRBV20-1, with D possibly matching TRBD1 (5 bases). The CDR3 is 18 amino acids. V lost 6 bases to trimming and J lost 8 bases, with 29 bases between them. Germline assignment: CDR1 DFQATT and CDR2 SNEGSKA (reference sequence).

This clonotype was found many times. This chain links TRBV27 with TRBJ2-3; the D gene is possibly TRBD1 (6 bases). The germline gives CDR1 MNHEY, CDR2 SMNVEV (reference sequence). Trimming shortened V by 3 bases and J by 5 bases, and 12 bases separated the two germline ends. The CDR3 consists of 14 residues. The CDR3 is CASSLGAGKDTQYF. The DNA for the CDR3 is TGTGCCAGCAGTTTGGGGGCAGGGAAAGATACGCAGTATTTT.

This clonotype occurred many times. The chain joins TRBV28 to TRBJ1-1; D unresolved. The CDR3 is made up of 15 amino acids. In germline, CDR1 is MDHEN, CDR2 SYDVKM. The V end was cut by 7 bases, the J end by 1 base, with 16 bases between. The CDR3 DNA reads TGTGCCAGCAAGGCCGGGAGACCGGCGAACACTGAAGCTTTCTTT. Its protein is CASKAGRPANTEAFF.

This clonotype was counted at least ten times. The chain is built from TRBV2 and TRBJ2-7; TRBD2 is a possible D gene (7 bases). The V gene's germline CDR1 is SNHLY and CDR2 FYNNEI. The V end was cut by 10 bases, the J end by 4 bases, with 17 bases between. The CDR3 length is 13 residues. The CDR3 loop reads CATRGGRVYEQYF. In DNA, the CDR3 is TGTGCCACCAGGGGCGGGAGAGTGTACGAGCAGTACTTC.

This clonotype has ten or more counts. V and J are TRBV2 and TRBJ1-2; D call uncertain. This CDR3 is 10 amino acids long. Germline values: CDR1 SNHLY, CDR2 FYNNEI. V lost 6 bases to trimming and J lost 4 bases, with 3 bases between them. The CDR3 nucleotides are TGTGCCAGCAGGTTCTATGGCTACACCTTC. This encodes CASRFYGYTF.

This clonotype was seen repeatedly, ten times or more. The chain uses TRBV2 and TRBJ1-2; no reliable D call. This CDR3 comprises 13 residues. V was shortened by 7 bases and J by 7 bases, with 16 bases between the two germline ends. The germline CDR1 and CDR2 sequences are SNHLY and FYNNEI. CDR3 bases: TGTGCCAGCATCAGAACGGGTGATGGTGGCTACACCTTC. Encoded protein: CASIRTGDGGYTF.

This clonotype was seen at least ten times. This chain uses TRBV7-3 with TRBJ1-2; the match to TRBD1 covers 8 bases. This CDR3 has 15 residues. Germline CDR1 SGHTA, CDR2 FQGTGA. Losses at the gene ends were 5 bases for V and 2 bases for J; bases not matched to a gene: 7. In DNA form, the CDR3 reads TGTGCCAGCAGCCCGTCGGGACAGGAGAACTATGGCTACACCTTC. It encodes CASSPSGQENYGYTF.

Details on this clonotype: The junction differs from germline at one of its ends, possibly a read error. The V and J genes are TRBV19 and TRBJ1-1; the D gene is possibly TRBD1 (5 bases). Germline V gene lookup returns CDR1 LNHDA and CDR2 SQIVND (reference sequence). The CDR3 covers 15 residues. CDR3 in DNA: TGTGCCAGCACCGATGGGGCAATCATGAACGCTGAAGCTTTCTTT. This gives the protein CASTDGAIMNAEAFF. The full variable domain, completed using reference TRBV19 and TRBJ1-1, is DGGITQSPKYLFRKEGQNVTLSCEQNLNHDAMYWYRQDPGQGLRLIYYSQIVNDFQKGDIAEGYSVSREKKESFPLTVTSAQKNPTAFYLCASTDGAIMNAEAFFGQGTRLTVV.

The chain links TRBV7-8 to TRBJ2-5; 7 nucleotides line up with TRBD2. The V and J ends lost 0 bases and 3 bases, in that order; junction bases with no gene match: 4. The CDR3 length is 15 residues. CDR1 SGHVS and CDR2 FQNEAQ come from the germline V gene. CDR3 nucleotide sequence: TGTGCCAGCAGCTTAGCTTCCGGGACTAAAGAGACCCAGTACTTC. This encodes CASSLASGTKETQYF.

For this clonotype: Possible read error: a much larger clone is one base away. This sequence joins TRBV6-5 and TRBJ1-1, with TRBD1 as a possible D gene (5 bases). V was clipped by 0 bases and J by 3 bases, with 14 bases between them. CDR3 length equals 16 residues. The germline gives CDR1 MNHEY, CDR2 SVGAGI. CDR3 residues: CASSYSGEYMYTEAFF. The CDR3 nucleotides are TGTGCCAGCAGTTACTCAGGGGAATATATGTACACTGAAGCTTTCTTT.

Ten or more counts support this clonotype. This sequence joins TRBV28 and TRBJ1-6; D gene ambiguous. Per the germline V gene, CDR1 is MDHEN and CDR2 is SYDVKM. V shed 3 bases and J shed 7 bases, with 10 bases lying between them. The CDR3 contains 14 residues. The CDR3 is CASSFGYRNSPLHF. The CDR3 DNA reads TGTGCCAGCAGTTTCGGGTATAGGAATTCACCCCTCCACTTT.

This clonotype showed up many times. The rearrangement joins TRBV11-2 to TRBJ2-1; D is undetermined. With 1 base removed from V and 2 bases from J, the gap between germline ends came to 9 bases. The germline CDR1 and CDR2 sequences are SGHAT and FQNNGV. The CDR3 is 15 amino acids. The CDR3: CASSLVDNAYNEQFF. The CDR3 DNA reads as TGTGCCAGCAGCTTAGTTGATAACGCCTACAATGAGCAGTTCTTC.